These 27 T cell receptor beta chains originate from one sample sequenced in a study of T-cell memory formation after mild COVID-19. MiXCR, run by TCRdb on the 5' RACE reads, gives a single entry per CDR3 protein. Of under 600,000 distinct CDR3 sequences in the sample, less than 25% were seen once. The sample comprised PBMCs or a T cell subset sorted from them (not recorded which). The receptors were gathered from an adult woman who had mild COVID-19 (a few samples of this study predate the infection). Cell type and time point are not known.

The chain is built from TRBV12-3 or TRBV12-4 and TRBJ1-1, with D uncertain. The CDR3 consists of 13 residues. Trimming took off 2 bases at V and 4 bases at J, with 8 bases between the two ends. The DNA of the CDR3 is TGTGCCAGCAGTTTAACACAGACCACTGAAGCTTTCTTT. Residues: CASSLTQTTEAFF.

The V and J genes are TRBV5-1 and TRBJ2-3; 7 bases map to TRBD1. V lost 4 bases to trimming and J lost 4 bases; unmatched junction nucleotides: 9. Germline V gene sequence: CDR1 SGHRS, CDR2 YFSETQ. The CDR3 has 15 amino acids. The CDR3 nucleotides read TGCGCCAGCAGCCAGGGGACAGCTCGCTCAGATACGCAGTATTTT. Amino acid sequence: CASSQGTARSDTQYF.

The V call is TRBV21-1, the J call TRBJ2-7. TRBV21-1 has pseudogene status. The CDR3 runs 16 residues. The CDR3 nucleotides are TGTGCCAGCAGCAAACAAGGCAGGTTCCCTTCCTACGAGCAGTACTTC. Translating it yields CASSKQGRFPSYEQYF.

This chain uses TRBV3-1 with TRBJ1-2; 7 bases agree with TRBD1. V lost 10 bases and J lost 0; bases outside the gene matches: 8. The CDR3 sequence is 14 residues long. Germline lookup yields CDR1 LGHDT and CDR2 YNNKEL (reference sequence). The CDR3 sequence is CATSRGTANYGYTF. The CDR3, as DNA: TGTGCCACCTCGCGAGGGACAGCTAACTATGGCTACACCTTC.

The rearrangement uses TRBV7-9 and TRBJ2-1, with D perhaps TRBD2 (5 bases). CDR1 and CDR2 (germline): SEHNR, FQNEAQ (reference sequence). The CDR3 extends over 15 amino acids. The V end was cut by 3 bases, the J end by 3 bases, with 12 bases between. This chain's CDR3 is CASSFPGIVYNEQFF. CDR3 DNA: TGTGCCAGCAGCTTCCCGGGGATAGTCTACAATGAGCAGTTCTTC.

The rearrangement uses TRBV7-9 and TRBJ1-5, with D hard to call. V was trimmed by 2 bases and J by 6 bases, leaving 8 bases between them. This CDR3 region has 13 residues. Germline loops: CDR1 SEHNR, CDR2 FQNEAQ (reference sequence). The DNA of the CDR3 is TGTGCCAGCAGCTTAAGTGGTAGTCAGCCCCAGCATTTT. Encoded protein: CASSLSGSQPQHF.

The table lists this clonotype with a few counts. This rearrangement joins TRBV3-1 to TRBJ2-7, with 12 bases fitting TRBD2. The length of the CDR3 is 16 residues. Germline V gives CDR1 LGHDT, CDR2 YNNKEL (reference sequence). The V segment lost 3 bases and the J segment 3 bases; nucleotides outside the gene matches: 6. The CDR3 here is CASSHLASGRGYEQYF. DNA for the CDR3: TGTGCCAGCAGCCATCTCGCTAGCGGGAGGGGCTACGAGCAGTACTTC.

This clonotype was counted between two and nine times. The chain uses TRBV3-1 and TRBJ1-5; no clear D gene. CDR1 LGHDT and CDR2 YNNKEL come from the germline V gene (reference sequence). The CDR3 covers 15 residues. V gave up 1 base and J gave up 5 bases, with 12 bases separating them. As DNA, the CDR3 is TGTGCCAGCAGCCAAGTTTGGGGAGATGATCAGCCCCAGCATTTT. Amino acid sequence: CASSQVWGDDQPQHF.

V and J are TRBV19 and TRBJ2-1, with 12 bases aligning to TRBD2. CDR1 and CDR2 from the germline V gene are LNHDA and SQIVND (reference sequence). The V and J ends lost 5 bases and 7 bases, in that order; junction bases with no gene match: 9. The CDR3 totals 16 residues. The CDR3 reads CASSHRGTSGRNEQFF. The CDR3 region has the DNA TGTGCCAGTAGTCACCGGGGGACTAGCGGGCGGAATGAGCAGTTCTTC.

The gene calls are TRBV3-1 and TRBJ1-1; 8 bases agree with TRBD1. V was pared by 4 bases and J by 10 bases, with 5 bases of the junction left unmatched. CDR1 and CDR2 (germline): LGHDT, YNNKEL (reference sequence). This CDR3 has 12 residues. In DNA form, the CDR3 reads TGTGCCAGCAGCCCAGAAACAGGGGGAGCTTTCTTT. As protein: CASSPETGGAFF.

The chain is built from TRBV5-1 and TRBJ2-1, with 9 bases aligning to TRBD2. The ends lost 4 bases at V and 8 bases at J; junction bases unmatched: 7. Per germline, CDR1 SGHRS and CDR2 YFSETQ. The length of the CDR3 is 14 residues. CDR3 sequence (DNA): TGCGCCAGCAGCCAAGGACTAGCGCGCGATGAGCAGTTCTTC. This gives the protein CASSQGLARDEQFF.

This chain links TRBV7-2 with TRBJ2-7; the match to TRBD2 covers 12 bases. In germline, CDR1 is SGHTA, CDR2 FQGNSA. This CDR3 has 17 residues. The V gene end was trimmed by 1 base and the J gene end by 2 bases; junction bases not matched to a gene: 6. The CDR3 DNA follows: TGTGCCAGCAGCTTAGATTCGACTAGCGGGAGTCCCTACGAGCAGTACTTC. This encodes CASSLDSTSGSPYEQYF.

The J gene is TRBJ2-3, the V gene TRBV3-1; TRBD2 agrees at 9 bases. CDR3 size: 16 residues. V lost 1 base to trimming and J lost 3 bases; unmatched junction nucleotides: 5. Per the germline V gene, CDR1 is LGHDT and CDR2 is YNNKEL (reference sequence). The CDR3 nucleotides are TGTGCCAGCAGCCAAGTTGGGGCGGGAGGGACAGATACGCAGTATTTT. This gives the protein CASSQVGAGGTDTQYF.

V gene TRBV18 combines with J gene TRBJ1-1; no reliable D call. Germline CDR1 KGHSH, CDR2 LQKENI. V was pared by 6 bases and J by 3 bases, with 20 bases between. This CDR3 is 16 amino acids long. The CDR3 is CASSTRVDPRDTEAFF. The CDR3 nucleotides read TGTGCCAGCTCGACAAGGGTAGACCCAAGGGACACTGAAGCTTTCTTT. Complete variable domain (other parts from reference TRBV18 and TRBJ1-1): NAGVMQNPRHLVRRRGQEARLRCSPMKGHSHVYWYRQLPEEGLKFMVYLQKENIIDESGMPKERFSAEFPKEGPSILRIQQVVRGDSAAYFCASSTRVDPRDTEAFFGQGTRLTVV.

The chain couples TRBV7-2 to TRBJ2-3; D unclear. Deletions cut 6 bases from V and 2 bases from J, with 18 bases between. The CDR3 has 16 amino acids. CDR1 is SGHTA, CDR2 FQGNSA, per germline. This chain's CDR3 is CASRQGRSPITDTQYF. The CDR3 coding sequence is TGTGCCAGCAGGCAAGGACGGTCCCCGATCACAGATACGCAGTATTTT. The variable domain in full, completed from reference TRBV7-2 and TRBJ2-3, reads GAGVSQSPSNKVTEKGKDVELRCDPISGHTALYWYRQSLGQGLEFLIYFQGNSAPDKSGLPSDRFSAERTGGSVSTLTIQRTQQEDSAVYLCASRQGRSPITDTQYFGPGTRLTVL.

This clonotype was counted ten times or more. The chain links TRBV5-1 to TRBJ2-5, with a tentative D call TRBD2 (6 bases). Germline assignment: CDR1 SGHRS and CDR2 YFSETQ. V was shortened by 7 bases and J by 7 bases, with 20 bases between the two germline ends. The CDR3 runs 14 residues. The CDR3 sequence: CASFDSAGPGTQYF. The DNA for the CDR3 is TGCGCCAGCTTCGACTCTGCGGGGCCGGGGACCCAGTACTTC.

The chain employs TRBV6-2 or TRBV6-3 and TRBJ2-1; 8 bases line up with TRBD1. The CDR3 is 18 residues long. V gave up 6 bases and J gave up 4 bases; unmatched junction bases: 17. The germline gives CDR1 MNHEY, CDR2 SVGEGT. The CDR3 DNA sequence: TGTGCCAGCAGCCACGGGGCAGGGGGCTCTCTCGTGTACAATGAGCAGTTCTTC. This sequence encodes CASSHGAGGSLVYNEQFF.

The chain uses TRBV10-3 and TRBJ2-7; D is perhaps TRBD1 (5 bases). This CDR3 has 13 residues. The germline V gene encodes CDR1 ENHRY and CDR2 SYGVKD. Trimming removed 2 bases from V and 2 bases from J, with 7 bases in between. Here the CDR3 DNA reads TGTGCCATCAGTGAGGACAGTACCTACGAGCAGTACTTC. This sequence encodes CAISEDSTYEQYF.

This chain uses TRBV2 with TRBJ2-7; D ambiguous. The V end lost 3 bases, the J end lost 4 bases, and 10 bases lay between the germline ends. Germline CDR1 and CDR2: SNHLY and FYNNEI. The CDR3 contains 13 residues. DNA for the CDR3: TGTGCCAGCAGTGATGCGCCAGCGTACGAGCAGTACTTC. It encodes CASSDAPAYEQYF.

The gene calls are TRBV24-1 and TRBJ1-2; no clear D. Trimming took 3 bases from V and 2 from J, leaving 12 bases between them. CDR1 and CDR2 from the germline V gene are KGHDR and SFDVKD. The CDR3 has 15 residues. CDR3 residues: CATSDLRLRNYGYTF. In DNA, the CDR3 is TGTGCCACCAGTGATCTGAGGCTAAGGAACTATGGCTACACCTTC.

The chain links TRBV6-2 or TRBV6-3 to TRBJ1-5; D is possibly TRBD1 (5 bases). V shed 5 bases and J shed 3 bases, with 20 bases lying between them. Germline assignment: CDR1 MNHEY and CDR2 SVGEGT. The CDR3 runs 17 residues. The CDR3 sequence: CASSLQGRELDNQPQHF. The CDR3 DNA reads as TGTGCCAGCAGTCTCCAGGGAAGGGAGTTGGACAATCAGCCCCAGCATTTT.

This chain links TRBV24-1 with TRBJ1-2, with D perhaps matching TRBD1 (5 bases). Germline values: CDR1 KGHDR, CDR2 SFDVKD. The CDR3 totals 15 residues. The ends were cut back, 6 bases at V and 0 bases at J, with 13 bases in the middle. CDR3 amino acids: CATSLGPGPNYGYTF. CDR3 in DNA: TGTGCCACCAGTTTAGGCCCAGGGCCTAACTATGGCTACACCTTC.

This clonotype showed up just a few times. The V and J genes are TRBV6-4 and TRBJ1-1; no clear D gene. The CDR3 length is 13 residues. Germline values: CDR1 MRHNA, CDR2 SNTAGT. The germline V and J ends were trimmed by 5 bases and 2 bases, with 9 bases remaining between them. CDR3 in amino acids: CASSREGNTEAFF. The CDR3 DNA reads TGTGCCAGCAGTCGGGAGGGAAACACTGAAGCTTTCTTT.

This chain connects TRBV3-1 to TRBJ2-5; D might be TRBD2 (5 bases). Germline-derived CDR1 and CDR2 are LGHDT and YNNKEL (reference sequence). Deletions cut 0 bases from V and 5 bases from J, with 16 bases between. The CDR3 sequence is 16 residues long. CDR3 DNA: TGTGCCAGCAGCCAAGATCCACCCGGACTTGGCGAGACCCAGTACTTC. Translation: CASSQDPPGLGETQYF.

This clonotype has a handful of counts. The chain carries TRBV12-3 or TRBV12-4 and TRBJ2-7; TRBD1 agrees at 8 bases. CDR3 length equals 15 residues. The trim removed 5 bases at V and 6 bases at J, leaving 12 bases unmatched. CDR3 nucleotides: TGTGCCAGCAGTCCCCCCCGTGGACAGGGTTCCGAGCAGTACTTC. Protein: CASSPPRGQGSEQYF.

The chain is built from TRBV5-6 and TRBJ1-1; possibly TRBD1 for D (5 bases). V was pared by 3 bases and J by 6 bases, with 15 bases between. In germline, CDR1 is SGHDT, CDR2 YYEEEE. This CDR3 has 14 residues. DNA for the CDR3: TGTGCCAGCAGCTCGGGACCGGGGGTCGCTGAAGCTTTCTTT. Translated: CASSSGPGVAEAFF.

This clonotype has at least ten counts. The chain employs TRBV7-6 and TRBJ2-4; D may match TRBD1 or TRBD2 (6 bases each). Trimming left V 5 bases short and J 6 bases short, with 14 bases between. The CDR3 totals 14 residues. In germline, CDR1 is SGHVS, CDR2 FNYEAQ. The DNA of the CDR3 is TGTGCCAGCAGCCCTTGGGGGGCGGGAAACATTCAGTACTTC. Its translation is CASSPWGAGNIQYF.